The T cell receptor (beta chain) described here comes from a study of shared clonotypes between healthy human individuals. Genomic DNA of every subset was divided equally among multiple immunoSEQ plates. Clones were sequenced by immunoSEQ multiplex PCR, and TCRdb holds only the in-frame ones, with some missing. Among about 600,000 clones, 95% to 98% were seen once, and the ten largest hold 0.045% to 0.06%. V was cut by 4 bases and J by 12 bases, with 13 bases left in between. The CDR3 is 12 residues long. Germline CDR1 MDHEN, CDR2 SYDVKM. This clonotype originated in a woman aged 30 to 39 in good health. The specimen sequenced was naive CD4+ T cells sorted from blood. Subset reported: CD45RA+ positively selected. The rearrangement links TRBV28 to TRBJ2-1; no definite D call. The CDR3 protein is CASSYGPPGQFF. The CDR3 nucleotides read TGTGCCAGCAGTTATGGACCCCCTGGGCAGTTCTTC.